Sequencing of this TCR beta chain was carried out in a study of blood T cell repertoires in COVID-19. This table comes from immunoSEQ multiplex PCR, and its TCRdb copy is limited to in-frame clones, with some not included. The sample carries tens of thousands of clones, around nine tenths recorded once. The sequenced material came from peripheral blood. The source is a human donor in a cohort sampled during active COVID-19. The donor label of this sample is uncertain.

For the CDR3, the DNA is TGTGCCAGTAGTATGGCAGGCCCGAAGGCTGAAGCTTTCTTT. Its translation is CASSMAGPKAEAFF. The chain joins TRBV19 to TRBJ1-1, with D unclear. Germline values: CDR1 LNHDA, CDR2 SQIVND (reference sequence). Deletions cut 3 bases from V and 6 bases from J, with 14 bases between. The CDR3 sequence is 14 residues long.